One and the same sample provided the 18 T cell receptor beta chains below, sequenced in a study of vaccination and CD4 T cells after COVID-19. Sequencing of the DNA from cultured CD4+ T cells was carried out with the Oncomine TCR Beta short-read assay. TCRdb ran MiXCR on the PCR reads and lists one entry per CDR3 protein. The sample shows 15,000 to 20,000 distinct CDR3 sequences, about 52% of them seen only once. Treatment denoted: roughly 11-day PBMC culture with coronavirus spike peptide pools or control peptides (ViraFEST assay). Their specific antigens are unknown. Sequencing was performed on CD4+ T cells from blood, cultured in vitro. These receptors all stem from a human donor who had recovered from COVID-19.

This chain uses TRBV4-2 with TRBJ1-4; D remains ambiguous. Trimming pared 4 bases from V and 8 bases from J, leaving 20 bases between. CDR1 is LGHNA and CDR2 is YNFKEQ in the germline V gene. CDR3 length: 16 residues. The DNA for the CDR3 is TGTGCCAGCAGCCCCCTCCCCGCGGGAAAGGAGGAAAAACTGTTTTTT. Translating gives CASSPLPAGKEEKLFF.

The chain is built from TRBV24-1 and TRBJ2-3; no firm D call. The V gene lost 5 bases and the J gene lost 0 bases, with 8 bases spanning the gap. Germline assignment: CDR1 KGHDR and CDR2 SFDVKD. The CDR3 is made up of 14 amino acids. CDR3: CATSGGPSTDTQYF. For the CDR3, the DNA is TGTGCCACCAGTGGTGGGCCCAGCACAGATACGCAGTATTTT.

This clonotype has a handful of counts. V is TRBV18 and J is TRBJ1-5; D gene ambiguous. This CDR3 spans 13 amino acids. Germline CDR1 is KGHSH and CDR2 is LQKENI. The V and J ends lost 2 bases and 8 bases respectively, with 10 bases between them. This CDR3 reads CASSPGLEEPQHF. CDR3 sequence (DNA): TGTGCCAGCTCACCAGGACTCGAAGAGCCCCAGCATTTT.

V gene TRBV6-1 combines with J gene TRBJ2-2, with TRBD1 identical over 8 bases. CDR1 is MNHNS and CDR2 is SASEGT in the germline V gene. The CDR3 length is 15 residues. The V segment lost 4 bases and the J segment 4 bases; nucleotides outside the gene matches: 5. The CDR3 is CASSVSGGVTGELFF. As DNA, the CDR3 is TGTGCCAGCAGTGTCTCAGGGGGCGTCACCGGGGAGCTGTTTTTT.

The chain employs TRBV28 and TRBJ2-4; 11 bases map to TRBD2. This CDR3 has 15 amino acids. V lost 3 bases and J lost 8; bases outside the gene matches: 6. From germline, CDR1 is MDHEN and CDR2 SYDVKM. CDR3 residues: CASSFGLAGGDIQYF. The CDR3 DNA reads as TGTGCCAGCAGTTTCGGTTTAGCGGGAGGGGACATTCAGTACTTC.

This clonotype has only a few counts. The chain uses TRBV6-5 and TRBJ2-7; 9 nucleotides match TRBD1. J lost 4 bases, V lost 0 bases, and 4 bases had no gene match. This CDR3 has 15 residues. The germline gives CDR1 MNHEY, CDR2 SVGAGI. CDR3 loop: CASSYSDRGLYEQYF. CDR3 in DNA: TGTGCCAGCAGTTACTCGGACAGGGGATTGTACGAGCAGTACTTC.

This sequence joins TRBV5-1 and TRBJ1-2, with D hard to call. V gave up 6 bases and J gave up 0 bases, with 9 bases separating them. The V gene's germline CDR1 is SGHRS and CDR2 YFSETQ. The CDR3 loop spans 13 amino acids. The CDR3 here is CASTLGPNYGYTF. CDR3 nucleotide sequence: TGCGCCAGCACCTTAGGGCCTAACTATGGCTACACCTTC.

The CDR3 reads CASSLVGSGIPTGELFF. CDR3 nucleotides: TGTGCCAGCAGCTTAGTTGGTTCGGGGATACCAACCGGGGAGCTGTTTTTT. The chain is built from TRBV11-2 and TRBJ2-2, with a tentative D call TRBD2 (5 bases). CDR1 is SGHAT and CDR2 is FQNNGV in the germline V gene. This CDR3 has 17 residues. The V and J ends lost 1 base and 5 bases respectively, with 17 bases between them. Full variable domain (remainder filled in from reference TRBV11-2 and TRBJ2-2): EAGVAQSPRYKIIEKRQSVAFWCNPISGHATLYWYQQILGQGPKLLIQFQNNGVVDDSQLPKDRFSAERLKGVDSTLKIQPAKLEDSAVYLCASSLVGSGIPTGELFFGEGSRLTVL.

The chain recombines TRBV28 with TRBJ1-1; D is ambiguous. V was shortened by 3 bases and J by 1 base, with 6 bases between the two germline ends. The CDR3 is made up of 13 amino acids. Germline CDR1 is MDHEN and CDR2 is SYDVKM. The CDR3 sequence is CASSLDENTEAFF. Here the CDR3 DNA reads TGTGCCAGCAGTTTGGACGAGAACACTGAAGCTTTCTTT.

The chain has TRBV20-1 and TRBJ1-3; 9 bases match TRBD1. V dropped 4 bases and J dropped 5; count of bases not matched to a gene: 3. The CDR3 spans 13 residues. The V gene's germline CDR1 is DFQATT and CDR2 SNEGSKA (reference sequence). The CDR3 reads CSAKQGARNTIYF. In nucleotides, the CDR3 is TGCAGTGCTAAACAGGGGGCTAGAAACACCATATATTTT.

This chain connects TRBV20-1 to TRBJ1-6; perhaps TRBD1 as D (6 bases). Trimming removed 5 bases at V and 8 bases at J, with 10 bases between. Germline-derived CDR1 and CDR2 are DFQATT and SNEGSKA (reference sequence). The CDR3 length is 12 residues. The CDR3 DNA sequence: TGCAGTGCTCAAGGGGGGGATTCACCCCTCCACTTT. Translation gives CSAQGGDSPLHF.

This clonotype was seen more than once but under ten times. The gene calls are TRBV6-2 or TRBV6-3 and TRBJ1-6; perhaps TRBD1 as D (6 bases). CDR3 length equals 14 residues. Germline loops: CDR1 MNHEY, CDR2 SVGEGT. V was cut by 3 bases and J by 10 bases, with 13 bases left in between. This chain's CDR3 is CASSYKGEGSPLHF. The DNA for the CDR3 is TGTGCCAGCAGTTATAAGGGGGAAGGATCACCCCTCCACTTT.

This clonotype was counted only a few times. The chain combines TRBV28 with TRBJ1-2; tentative D call: TRBD1 (5 bases). From germline, CDR1 is MDHEN and CDR2 SYDVKM. The V end lost 5 bases, the J end lost 8 bases, and 21 bases lay between the germline ends. CDR3 size: 15 residues. The DNA for the CDR3 is TGTGCCAGCAGTAGCCTTCCTAGGGGTTGGGGGGGCTACACCTTC. This encodes CASSSLPRGWGGYTF.

This clonotype was seen a handful of times. This chain's CDR3 is CASSLDANYGYTF. CDR3 sequence (DNA): TGTGCCAGCAGTTTGGACGCTAACTATGGCTACACCTTC. The chain recombines TRBV6-5 with TRBJ1-2; D unclear. This CDR3 is 13 amino acids long. Trimming took off 4 bases at V and 0 bases at J, with 6 bases between the two ends. The germline CDR1 and CDR2 sequences are MNHEY and SVGAGI.

The chain carries TRBV19 and TRBJ1-1, with a possible D match to TRBD1 (5 bases). Trimming stripped 3 bases from V and 0 bases from J, with 17 bases between. The CDR3 sequence is 17 residues long. Germline CDR1 is LNHDA and CDR2 is SQIVND (reference sequence). The CDR3, as DNA: TGTGCCAGTAGTATTGGCTGGGGACGGAGCATGAACACTGAAGCTTTCTTT. Protein sequence: CASSIGWGRSMNTEAFF. Supplemented by reference TRBV19 and TRBJ1-1, the full variable domain reads DGGITQSPKYLFRKEGQNVTLSCEQNLNHDAMYWYRQDPGQGLRLIYYSQIVNDFQKGDIAEGYSVSREKKESFPLTVTSAQKNPTAFYLCASSIGWGRSMNTEAFFGQGTRLTVV.

A few counts support this clonotype. This chain connects TRBV7-6 to TRBJ1-1, with 7 bases aligning to TRBD1. CDR1 is SGHVS, CDR2 FNYEAQ, per germline. Losses at the gene ends were 2 bases for V and 5 bases for J; bases not matched to a gene: 5. This CDR3 has 14 amino acids. The CDR3 DNA is TGTGCCAGCAGCTTAAGGGGACAGTCAACTGAAGCTTTCTTT. Translating it yields CASSLRGQSTEAFF.

The J gene is TRBJ1-1, the V gene TRBV7-9, with D maybe TRBD1 (6 bases). Germline CDR1 SEHNR, CDR2 FQNEAQ (reference sequence). Trimming removed 5 bases at V and 7 bases at J, with 23 bases between. CDR3 size: 16 residues. Written as DNA, the CDR3 is TGTGCCAGCAGCCCCTCATGGAGGGGGTCGGGGGTTGAAGCTTTCTTT. Amino acids: CASSPSWRGSGVEAFF.

The CDR3: CSARGRGREKLFF. CDR3 DNA: TGCAGTGCTAGGGGCAGGGGGCGGGAAAAACTGTTTTTT. The rearrangement links TRBV20-1 to TRBJ1-4; the match to TRBD1 covers 8 bases. This CDR3 contains 13 residues. V shed 3 bases, J shed 8 bases, and the junction held 5 bases outside the gene matches. Germline CDR1 is DFQATT and CDR2 is SNEGSKA (reference sequence).